Below are 25 T cell receptor beta chains sequenced from a single sample in a study of cytomegalovirus exposure and HLA in healthy donors. 13 Jbeta primers and 60 Vbeta primers were used for the PCR. Profiling relied on immunoSEQ multiplex PCR, and the TCRdb table lists in-frame clones only, not all of them. The repertoire holds 150,000 to 200,000 clones, with 60% to 85% as singletons. The sequencing sample was made of PBMCs. The source is a man in his fifties or sixties in good health and CMV-seropositive.

The sample holds one count of this clone. The rearrangement joins TRBV19 to TRBJ1-5; TRBD1 matches 11 bases. V was pared by 5 bases and J by 5 bases, with 14 bases of the junction left unmatched. Germline V lookup: CDR1 LNHDA, CDR2 SQIVND (reference sequence). This CDR3 spans 18 amino acids. The chain's CDR3 is CASSYQRDRGIRDQPQHF. Written as DNA, the CDR3 is TGTGCCAGTAGTTATCAAAGGGACAGGGGGATCCGGGATCAGCCCCAGCATTTT.

The chain joins TRBV5-1 to TRBJ2-2; 8 bases agree with TRBD1. V lost 3 bases to trimming and J lost 5 bases; unmatched junction nucleotides: 12. From germline, CDR1 is SGHRS and CDR2 YFSETQ. This CDR3 has 17 amino acids. The CDR3 sequence is CASSWGDRGQRTGELFF. Here the CDR3 DNA reads TGCGCCAGCAGCTGGGGCGACAGGGGACAAAGGACCGGGGAGCTGTTTTTT.

This rearrangement joins TRBV4-3 to TRBJ2-7; TRBD2 aligns across 8 bases. CDR1 and CDR2 (germline): LGHNA, YSLEER. The ends lost 3 bases at V and 7 bases at J; junction bases unmatched: 11. The CDR3 runs to 15 residues. Here the CDR3 DNA reads TGCGCCAGCAGCCAGGATGGACTAGCTCGCGGGGAGCAGTACTTC. It encodes CASSQDGLARGEQYF.

This clone was seen just once. The chain links TRBV19 to TRBJ1-5, with D possibly TRBD1 on 5 matching bases. Trimming pared 1 base from V and 4 bases from J, leaving 8 bases between. This CDR3 has 14 amino acids. Germline-derived CDR1 and CDR2 are LNHDA and SQIVND (reference sequence). CDR3 loop: CASSIVGGNQPQHF. The CDR3 DNA follows: TGTGCCAGTAGTATAGTCGGGGGGAATCAGCCCCAGCATTTT.

J is TRBJ2-3 and V is TRBV7-2, with D possibly TRBD2 on 5 matching bases. The CDR3 is made up of 13 amino acids. Germline V CDR1 and CDR2: SGHTA, FQGNSA. Deletions cut 6 bases from V and 6 bases from J, with 13 bases between. CDR3 in DNA: TGTGCCAGCAGTCGCCGGGATGTGGATACGCAGTATTTT. It is translated as CASSRRDVDTQYF.

The genes are TRBV7-2 and TRBJ2-5; 7 nucleotides agree with TRBD1. The J call may be in error: the DNA end matches TRBJ2-7 better. Germline-derived CDR1 and CDR2 are SGHTA and FQGNSA. CDR3 length equals 14 residues. Here the CDR3 DNA reads TGTGCCAGCAGCTTAGGGACAGGTGCTTACGAGCAGTACTTC. This encodes CASSLGTGAYEQYF.

The rearrangement uses TRBV2 and TRBJ2-2, with 7 bases matching TRBD2. The length of the CDR3 is 14 residues. The germline gives CDR1 SNHLY, CDR2 FYNNEI. The J segment lost 4 bases and the V segment lost 7 bases, leaving 6 bases of the junction unmatched. DNA of the CDR3: TGTGCCAGCACCGGGGGAGGGGTCACCGGGGAGCTGTTTTTT. Amino acid sequence: CASTGGGVTGELFF.

This clone has only one observation. The chain combines TRBV28 with TRBJ2-7; a weak D match, TRBD1 (6 bases). Looked up from germline, CDR1 is MDHEN and CDR2 is SYDVKM. V was cut by 4 bases and J by 5 bases, with 18 bases left in between. The length of the CDR3 is 15 residues. CDR3 amino acids: CASSSEGTGTHEQYF. The CDR3 region has the DNA TGTGCCAGCAGTTCGGAAGGCACAGGGACCCACGAGCAGTACTTC.

The chain is built from TRBV5-8 and TRBJ2-4; D ambiguous. V was clipped by 2 bases and J by 10 bases, with 7 bases between them. The CDR3 is made up of 11 amino acids. CDR1 is SGHTS, CDR2 YDEGEE, per germline. The CDR3 here is CASSFTVIQYF. The DNA of the CDR3 is TGTGCCAGCAGCTTTACAGTTATTCAGTACTTC.

The chain has TRBV7-2 and TRBJ1-1; 8 bases fit TRBD1. The germline V gene encodes CDR1 SGHTA and CDR2 FQGNSA. The CDR3 consists of 14 residues. The J segment lost 0 bases and the V segment lost 7 bases, leaving 4 bases of the junction unmatched. DNA for the CDR3: TGTGCCAGCACCAAACAGGGGGTGAACACTGAAGCTTTCTTT. Its protein is CASTKQGVNTEAFF.

The J gene is TRBJ1-3, the V gene TRBV28; 8 bases line up with TRBD1. The germline CDR1 and CDR2 sequences are MDHEN and SYDVKM. Trimming took 6 bases from V and 0 from J; bases not matched to a gene: 7. The CDR3 is 16 residues long. The CDR3 spells CASRGDRIVSGNTIYF. In DNA form, the CDR3 reads TGTGCCAGCAGGGGGGACAGGATCGTCTCTGGAAACACCATATATTTT.

This chain joins TRBV9 and TRBJ2-1; tentatively, D is TRBD2 (6 bases). The germline V gene encodes CDR1 SGDLS and CDR2 YYNGEE. The CDR3 runs 15 residues. Trimming took off 0 bases at V and 4 bases at J, with 11 bases between the two ends. The CDR3 DNA is TGTGCCAGCAGCGTAGGGGCGGGGCCTTACAATGAGCAGTTCTTC. It specifies CASSVGAGPYNEQFF.

The J gene is TRBJ2-2, the V gene TRBV2; maybe TRBD1 (6 bases). CDR1 and CDR2 from the germline V gene are SNHLY and FYNNEI. V dropped 2 bases and J dropped 6 bases, with 10 bases sitting between them. The CDR3 covers 14 residues. CDR3 DNA: TGTGCCAGCAGTGAAAACAGGGTCTCCGGGGAGCTGTTTTTT. Amino acids: CASSENRVSGELFF.

V is TRBV5-1 and J is TRBJ2-3; 9 bases are a match to TRBD2. This CDR3 has 15 residues. V gave up 2 bases and J gave up 1 base; unmatched junction bases: 2. Germline CDR1 SGHRS, CDR2 YFSETQ. CDR3 sequence (DNA): TGCGCCAGCAGCTTAGCGGGGGGCGGCACAGATACGCAGTATTTT. Translated: CASSLAGGGTDTQYF.

The rearrangement joins TRBV2 to TRBJ2-2; 7 bases map to TRBD1. V was pared by 8 bases and J by 2 bases, with 2 bases of the junction left unmatched. This CDR3 has 13 residues. Germline V gene data show CDR1 as SNHLY and CDR2 as FYNNEI. The CDR3 DNA follows: TGTGCCAGCTGGGACAGAAACACCGGGGAGCTGTTTTTT. Amino acid sequence: CASWDRNTGELFF.

Of note for this clone: The junction differs from germline at one of its ends, possibly a read error. The chain links TRBV14 to TRBJ2-7; no definite D call. The CDR3 has 10 residues. CDR1 is SGHDN and CDR2 is FVKESK in the germline V gene. In nucleotides, the CDR3 is TGTGCCAGCAGCCAAAAGTGCCCCCGGTTC. This encodes CASSQKCPRF. The whole variable domain, filled in from reference TRBV14 and TRBJ2-7, reads EAGVTQFPSHSVIEKGQTVTLRCDPISGHDNLYWYRRVMGKEIKFLLHFVKESKQDESGMPNNRFLAERTGGTYSTLKVQPAELEDSGVYFCASSQKCPRFGPGTRLTVT.

This chain uses TRBV6-1 with TRBJ1-2; 7 bases map to TRBD1. Germline-derived CDR1 and CDR2 are MNHNS and SASEGT. The CDR3 runs to 14 residues. Germline trimming cut 1 base from V and 12 bases from J; bases unmatched to any gene: 11. The CDR3 sequence is CASSEGQGRSLHTF. The CDR3 DNA is TGTGCCAGCAGTGAAGGACAGGGTCGTTCGTTGCACACCTTC.

The V gene is TRBV5-1, the J gene TRBJ2-1, with D perhaps TRBD1 (5 bases). The CDR3 is made up of 13 amino acids. CDR1 is SGHRS and CDR2 is YFSETQ in the germline V gene. V gave up 4 bases and J gave up 7 bases, with 12 bases separating them. The CDR3, as DNA: TGCGCCAGCAGCAACCCGACAGAAAATGAGCAGTTCTTC. Translation: CASSNPTENEQFF.

This chain uses TRBV5-4 with TRBJ1-2, with a tentative D call TRBD1 (6 bases). V lost 2 bases to trimming and J lost 4 bases, with 15 bases between them. Germline CDR1 SGHNT, CDR2 YYREEE (reference sequence). The CDR3 sequence is 15 residues long. CDR3 protein: CASSFTGGQSYGYTF. The CDR3 DNA sequence: TGTGCCAGCAGCTTCACAGGCGGACAGAGCTATGGCTACACCTTC.

This sequence joins TRBV6-1 and TRBJ1-2; a weak D match, TRBD1 (6 bases). Per germline, CDR1 MNHNS and CDR2 SASEGT. Trimming took off 0 bases at V and 4 bases at J, with 12 bases between the two ends. This CDR3 region has 15 residues. The CDR3 nucleotides are TGTGCCAGCAGTGAAGCGCCCGGACAGCTCTATGGCTACACCTTC. Its protein product is CASSEAPGQLYGYTF.

This clone was seen a few times. The J gene is TRBJ2-1, the V gene TRBV7-2; 12 nucleotides match TRBD2. Germline CDR1 SGHTA, CDR2 FQGNSA. The CDR3 is 17 residues long. Losses at the gene ends were 1 base for V and 4 bases for J; bases not matched to a gene: 5. CDR3 sequence reads: CASSLVLAGGYYNEQFF. The CDR3 region has the DNA TGTGCCAGCAGCTTAGTCCTAGCGGGGGGGTATTACAATGAGCAGTTCTTC.

The chain uses TRBV5-1 and TRBJ2-5; D unclear. With 0 bases removed from V and 5 bases from J, the gap between germline ends came to 8 bases. This CDR3 has 13 amino acids. In germline, CDR1 is SGHRS, CDR2 YFSETQ. DNA of the CDR3: TGCGCCAGCAGCTTGGTGGGCCACGAGACCCAGTACTTC. Its protein product is CASSLVGHETQYF.

The chain combines TRBV19 with TRBJ1-2; D perhaps matches TRBD1 (5 bases). V was shortened by 5 bases and J by 0 bases, with 13 bases between the two germline ends. This CDR3 has 15 amino acids. Germline CDR1 and CDR2: LNHDA and SQIVND (reference sequence). The CDR3 sequence: CASSPRQRANYGYTF. In nucleotides, the CDR3 is TGTGCCAGTAGTCCTCGACAGAGAGCTAACTATGGCTACACCTTC.

The chain is built from TRBV18 and TRBJ1-5; D gene uncertain. The V end lost 2 bases, the J end lost 2 bases, and 7 bases lay between the germline ends. This CDR3 has 14 residues. Germline-derived CDR1 and CDR2 are KGHSH and LQKENI. CDR3 residues: CASSPVQGNQPQHF. CDR3 DNA sequence: TGTGCCAGCTCACCAGTTCAGGGCAATCAGCCCCAGCATTTT.

Only a few counts were recorded for this clone. V is TRBV5-1 and J is TRBJ2-2; weak D call: TRBD1 (6 bases). Germline V CDR1 and CDR2: SGHRS, YFSETQ. The length of the CDR3 is 13 residues. V lost 4 bases to trimming and J lost 6 bases, with 10 bases between them. The DNA of the CDR3 is TGCGCCAGCAGCAACGGACAGCCCGGGGAGCTGTTTTTT. Translated, it gives CASSNGQPGELFF.